These 22 T cell receptor beta chains came from one sample sequenced in a study of T cell responses to AZD1222 COVID-19 vaccine. Libraries were prepared by immunoSEQ multiplex PCR; TCRdb keeps only in-frame clonotypes and omits some of them. The sample has tens of thousands of clones; roughly 90% are singletons. Sample: peripheral blood, taken on day 0 of MenACWY control vaccination. The receptors here all came from an adult in good health.

The chain combines TRBV5-1 with TRBJ1-1, with no clear D. This CDR3 spans 14 amino acids. Looked up from germline, CDR1 is SGHRS and CDR2 is YFSETQ. Between the trimmed V and J ends, which lost 2 bases and 0 bases, there was a span of 8 bases. The CDR3 region has the DNA TGCGCCAGCAGCTTCGGCGGATTGAACACTGAAGCTTTCTTT. Residues: CASSFGGLNTEAFF.

This clone was found once. The V and J genes are TRBV7-2 and TRBJ1-6; D gene ambiguous. The CDR3 is made up of 15 amino acids. V lost 3 bases and J 2 bases, leaving 8 bases between the germline ends. Germline CDR1 and CDR2: SGHTA and FQGNSA. CDR3 coding DNA: TGTGCCAGCAGCTTCTTGAATCCCTATAATTCACCCCTCCACTTT. This sequence encodes CASSFLNPYNSPLHF.

This chain uses TRBV7-9 with TRBJ2-3, with D perhaps matching TRBD2 (6 bases). V lost 6 bases and J 1 base, leaving 14 bases between the germline ends. The CDR3 extends over 15 amino acids. CDR1 and CDR2 from the germline V gene are SEHNR and FQNEAQ (reference sequence). For the CDR3, the DNA is TGTGCCAGCAGTCGGGGGTCGCCCGGCACAGATACGCAGTATTTT. Encoded protein: CASSRGSPGTDTQYF.

The CDR3 is CASSRDKLADTQYF. The CDR3, as DNA: TGTGCCAGCAGCCGGGACAAGTTGGCAGATACGCAGTATTTT. The V gene is TRBV7-2, the J gene TRBJ2-3, with a tentative D call TRBD1 (6 bases). V lost 5 bases and J lost 4, with 13 bases in between. CDR1 and CDR2 from the germline V gene are SGHTA and FQGNSA. The length of the CDR3 is 14 residues.

This clone came up many times. The J gene is TRBJ1-1, the V gene TRBV5-8; TRBD1 might be the D (6 bases). Trimming took off 0 bases at V and 0 bases at J, with 18 bases between the two ends. The CDR3 is 18 amino acids. Germline assignment: CDR1 SGHTS and CDR2 YDEGEE. CDR3 sequence (DNA): TGTGCCAGCAGCTTGGGATTCGGGGACCAGGGGATGAACACTGAAGCTTTCTTT. It is translated as CASSLGFGDQGMNTEAFF.

J is TRBJ1-5 and V is TRBV19; D is uncertain. Between the trimmed V and J ends, which lost 6 bases and 2 bases, there was a span of 8 bases. Germline CDR1 reads LNHDA; CDR2 reads SQIVND (reference sequence). This CDR3 is 13 amino acids long. CDR3 in amino acids: CASRRRGNQPQHF. Here the CDR3 DNA reads TGTGCCAGTAGGAGACGTGGCAATCAGCCCCAGCATTTT. Variable domain in full (rest from reference TRBV19 and TRBJ1-5): DGGITQSPKYLFRKEGQNVTLSCEQNLNHDAMYWYRQDPGQGLRLIYYSQIVNDFQKGDIAEGYSVSREKKESFPLTVTSAQKNPTAFYLCASRRRGNQPQHFGDGTRLSIL.

The V call is TRBV4-3, the J call TRBJ2-2, with 7 bases fitting TRBD1. V dropped 5 bases and J dropped 3; count of bases not matched to a gene: 18. CDR3 length: 19 amino acids. Germline V gene data show CDR1 as LGHNA and CDR2 as YSLEER. The CDR3 reads CASSRRVLDRDADTGELFF. DNA of the CDR3: TGCGCCAGCAGCAGAAGGGTCCTCGACAGGGATGCCGACACCGGGGAGCTGTTTTTT.

The chain employs TRBV7-6 and TRBJ2-7; 8 nucleotides match TRBD1. This CDR3 spans 15 amino acids. Looked up from germline, CDR1 is SGHVS and CDR2 is FNYEAQ. Trimming took 5 bases from V and 1 from J; bases not matched to a gene: 7. CDR3 coding DNA: TGTGCCAGCAGCCAAACGACAGGGGTGTCCTACGAGCAGTACTTC. Residues: CASSQTTGVSYEQYF.

J is TRBJ2-5 and V is TRBV30; 9 positions agree with TRBD2. Trimming at V came to 0 bases and at J to 5 bases, leaving 7 bases not matched to a gene. Germline CDR1 reads GTSNPN; CDR2 reads SVGIG (reference sequence). The CDR3 runs 15 residues. The CDR3 DNA follows: TGTGCCTGGAGTGTACAGGGCCTAGCGGGGGAGACCCAGTACTTC. Protein sequence: CAWSVQGLAGETQYF.

V and J are TRBV4-3 and TRBJ2-1, with 10 bases that match TRBD2. The germline gives CDR1 LGHNA, CDR2 YSLEER. Unmatched junction bases numbered 4, after V lost 0 bases and J lost 5 bases. This CDR3 has 16 amino acids. CDR3 nucleotides: TGCGCCAGCAGCCAAGACCAAGCGGGGGGGGACAATGAGCAGTTCTTC. Protein sequence: CASSQDQAGGDNEQFF.

The chain links TRBV19 to TRBJ1-6; no clear D gene. Deletions cut 5 bases from V and 10 bases from J, with 18 bases between. This CDR3 comprises 15 residues. Germline CDR1 LNHDA, CDR2 SQIVND (reference sequence). The CDR3 DNA is TGTGCCAGTAGTCGGACCGATAAGCTAGAATCACCCCTCCACTTT. It encodes CASSRTDKLESPLHF.

This clone appeared a few times. V usage is TRBV19 and J usage is TRBJ2-1; possibly TRBD1 or TRBD2 for D (6 bases each). Looked up from germline, CDR1 is LNHDA and CDR2 is SQIVND (reference sequence). The CDR3 is made up of 13 amino acids. Trimming stripped 5 bases from V and 5 bases from J, with 10 bases between. CDR3 DNA: TGTGCCAGTAGTTGGGGGGCAGACAATGAGCAGTTCTTC. Residues: CASSWGADNEQFF. Filled out from reference TRBV19 and TRBJ2-1, the complete variable domain reads DGGITQSPKYLFRKEGQNVTLSCEQNLNHDAMYWYRQDPGQGLRLIYYSQIVNDFQKGDIAEGYSVSREKKESFPLTVTSAQKNPTAFYLCASSWGADNEQFFGPGTRLTVL.

For this clone: Other DNA sequences within the sample encode an identical CDR3. The rearrangement joins TRBV10-1 to TRBJ2-5, with no clear D. The CDR3 is made up of 13 amino acids. CDR1 and CDR2 from the germline V gene are WNHNN and SYGVQD (reference sequence). Deletions cut 2 bases from V and 3 bases from J, with 7 bases between. The CDR3 nucleotides read TGCGCCAGCAGTGAGCTGGGGAAAGAGACCCAGTACTTC. It codes for CASSELGKETQYF.

The rearrangement uses TRBV19 and TRBJ1-6; possible D gene TRBD1, 5 bases. The CDR3 spans 13 residues. The germline V gene encodes CDR1 LNHDA and CDR2 SQIVND (reference sequence). Trimming took 5 bases from V and 7 from J, leaving 9 bases between them. Here the CDR3 DNA reads TGTGCCAGTAGTGACAGAAACAATTCACCCCTCCACTTT. It encodes CASSDRNNSPLHF.

This chain links TRBV3-1 (or the pseudogene TRBV3-2) with TRBJ1-1; the D is unclear. The germline gives CDR1 LGHDT, CDR2 YNNKEL (reference sequence). V dropped 0 bases and J dropped 6 bases, with 14 bases sitting between them. The CDR3 is 15 residues long. The CDR3 here is CASSQEVPGKAEAFF. CDR3 bases: TGTGCCAGCAGCCAAGAGGTTCCGGGGAAGGCTGAAGCTTTCTTT.

This clone appeared a single time. The chain has TRBV9 and TRBJ1-6, with D perhaps matching TRBD1 (6 bases). This CDR3 is built from 13 residues. Germline V lookup: CDR1 SGDLS, CDR2 YYNGEE. V lost 4 bases, J lost 14 bases, and 16 bases lay in between. CDR3 amino acids: CASSPRTVQTLHF. CDR3 in DNA: TGTGCCAGCAGCCCTCGGACAGTCCAAACCCTCCACTTT.

This chain connects TRBV5-5 to TRBJ1-4; D gene unclear. Trimming removed 0 bases from V and 5 bases from J, with 11 bases in between. The germline gives CDR1 SGHKS, CDR2 YYEKEE (reference sequence). This CDR3 comprises 15 residues. Written as DNA, the CDR3 is TGTGCCAGCAGCTTGGAGCCAGGCATCAATGAAAAACTGTTTTTT. Translating gives CASSLEPGINEKLFF.

V usage is TRBV4-2 and J usage is TRBJ1-1; the D gene is possibly TRBD1 (6 bases). V was cut by 2 bases and J by 3 bases, with 10 bases left in between. The CDR3 totals 14 residues. CDR1 LGHNA and CDR2 YNFKEQ come from the germline V gene. CDR3 sequence (DNA): TGTGCCAGCAGCCAAAGGGCAGGGGACACTGAAGCTTTCTTT. Translating gives CASSQRAGDTEAFF.

The chain employs TRBV7-2 and TRBJ1-2; 8 nucleotides agree with TRBD1. The V gene end was trimmed by 4 bases and the J gene end by 4 bases; junction bases not matched to a gene: 5. There are 14 residues in the CDR3. The germline V gene encodes CDR1 SGHTA and CDR2 FQGNSA. For the CDR3, the DNA is TGTGCCAGCAGCTCCGACAGGGGCCCCTATGGCTACACCTTC. Its translation: CASSSDRGPYGYTF.

This chain links TRBV12-5 with TRBJ1-6; maybe TRBD1 (6 bases). This CDR3 spans 16 amino acids. Between the trimmed V and J ends, which lost 5 bases and 2 bases, there was a span of 13 bases. Germline lookup yields CDR1 LGHNT and CDR2 FRNRAP. Written as DNA, the CDR3 is TGTGCTAGTGGTCAATGGGACACTACCTATAATTCACCCCTCCACTTT. It specifies CASGQWDTTYNSPLHF.

Concerning this clone itself: The sample carries other DNA sequences with the same CDR3. The chain joins TRBV5-4 to TRBJ2-1; no definite D call. V lost 2 bases and J lost 0, with 3 bases in between. The CDR3 has 13 amino acids. Germline V lookup: CDR1 SGHNT, CDR2 YYREEE (reference sequence). CDR3 sequence (DNA): TGTGCCAGCAGCTTTGGCTCCTACAATGAGCAGTTCTTC. Translation: CASSFGSYNEQFF.

The chain employs TRBV2 and TRBJ1-1; D unresolved. V dropped 6 bases and J dropped 1 base, with 15 bases sitting between them. The germline CDR1 and CDR2 sequences are SNHLY and FYNNEI. The CDR3 loop spans 15 amino acids. CDR3 sequence: CASRRSGVRNTEAFF. In nucleotides, the CDR3 is TGTGCCAGCAGAAGGTCCGGGGTCCGGAACACTGAAGCTTTCTTT.